The source of this T cell receptor (beta chain) is a study of cytomegalovirus exposure and HLA in healthy donors. The primer mix had 60 Vbeta and 13 Jbeta primers. The table came from immunoSEQ multiplex PCR; TCRdb's copy has only in-frame clones and leaves some out. The data contain approximately 130,000 clones, around four fifths of them singletons. Germline V lookup: CDR1 SGDLS, CDR2 YYNGEE. The CDR3 spans 15 residues. V lost 0 bases to trimming and J lost 0 bases, with 6 bases between them. To note about this clone: Other DNA variants within this sample encode the same CDR3.

Sequences were obtained from PBMCs. The clonotype was recovered from a woman between 50 and 59 years old in good health and CMV-seropositive. The chain recombines TRBV9 with TRBJ2-2, with no clear D. CDR3 DNA: TGTGCCAGCAGCGTAGCACTGTCGAACACCGGGGAGCTGTTTTTT. As protein: CASSVALSNTGELFF.